Listed below are T cell receptor beta chains from one sample, sequenced in a study of vaccination and CD4 T cells after COVID-19. No cognate antigen is known for these TCRs. Each CDR3 protein is one row after TCRdb ran MiXCR on the PCR reads. The sample has some 9,700 distinct CDR3 sequences; 30% to 35% are singletons. Sequenced input: CD4+ T cells from blood, cultured in vitro. These receptors originate from a human donor in good health. Each CDR3 is given with its conserved first and last residue. D genes are given only for firm matches. Clone size is shown for a subset of rows, as once, few, many or a class of expanded clone.

V,D,J,size,DNA,CDR3
TRBV7-9,-,TRBJ1-2,-,TGTGCCAGCAGCTTTACCGGGTCCTTTTACTATGGCTACACCTTC,CASSFTGSFYYGYTF
TRBV20-1,-,TRBJ1-5,medium-sized,TGCAGTGCTAGATCGGGGTTGGGACAGCCCCAGCATTTT,CSARSGLGQPQHF
TRBV20-1,TRBD2,TRBJ2-6,-,TGCAGTGCTAGAGATCTAGCGGGAGGGAGCTCTGGGGCCAACGTCCTGACTTTC,CSARDLAGGSSGANVLTF
TRBV29-1,TRBD1,TRBJ1-1,few,TGCAGCGTCACACAGGGGGCGAGCACTGAAGCTTTCTTT,CSVTQGASTEAFF
TRBV28,-,TRBJ2-5,-,TGTGCCACCTACGACCCGGGGTTGGAGACCCAGTACTTC,CATYDPGLETQYF
TRBV6-1,-,TRBJ2-5,-,TGTGCCAGCGGGCGTGGGTGGGGGGCCCAAGAGACCCAGTACTTC,CASGRGWGAQETQYF
TRBV19,-,TRBJ1-6,few,TGTGCCAGTAGCCGACAGAGCTCCTATAATTCACCCCTCCACTTT,CASSRQSSYNSPLHF
TRBV6-1,-,TRBJ2-7,few,TGTGCCAGCAGTGAAGTAAGATTGGGGGGCGAGCAGTACTTC,CASSEVRLGGEQYF
TRBV6-2/TRBV6-3,-,TRBJ1-6,-,TGTGCCAGCAGATTGGACGGGCAGGTGGCACCCCTCCACTTT,CASRLDGQVAPLHF
TRBV6-1,-,TRBJ1-2,medium-sized,TGTGCCAGCAGTGAAAAGGGGCAGGGACGGATTAACTATGGCTACACCTTC,CASSEKGQGRINYGYTF
TRBV24-1,-,TRBJ2-1,-,TGTGCCACCAGTGATTTATGGGATGAGCAGTTCTTC,CATSDLWDEQFF
TRBV7-9,-,TRBJ2-7,-,TGTGCCAGCAGCTTAGCGGAGGGCGAGCAGTACTTC,CASSLAEGEQYF
TRBV7-9,-,TRBJ1-5,-,TGTGCCAGCAGCCCCAAAGGGGGCAATCAGCCCCAGCATTTT,CASSPKGGNQPQHF
TRBV25-1,-,TRBJ1-2,few,TGTGCCAGCAGTCGACTTATGACGGACCCCTATGGCTACACCTTC,CASSRLMTDPYGYTF
TRBV29-1,TRBD1,TRBJ1-2,few,TGCAGCGTAGCGGGACAGGGGGCTGTGGGCTACACCTTC,CSVAGQGAVGYTF
TRBV28,TRBD2,TRBJ2-5,few,TGTGCCAGCAGTTTCTTAGTACTAGCGGTACAAGAGACCCAGTACTTC,CASSFLVLAVQETQYF
TRBV7-2,TRBD2,TRBJ2-1,-,TGTGCCAGCAGCTTCCGATTAGCGGGAGGCTCCTACAATGAGCAGTTCTTC,CASSFRLAGGSYNEQFF
TRBV6-1,-,TRBJ1-6,large,TGTGCCAGCAGCACGGGACACCCCCTGCCCCTCCACTTT,CASSTGHPLPLHF
TRBV7-2,-,TRBJ1-5,-,TGTGCCAGCAGCCGGGGCGGCCAGCCCCAGCATTTT,CASSRGGQPQHF
TRBV20-1,-,TRBJ2-7,-,TGCAGTGCAAGAGCCTCCTACGAGCAGTACTTC,CSARASYEQYF
TRBV29-1,TRBD2,TRBJ2-7,-,TGCAGCGTTGACGGGCTAGCGGGAGGCTACGAGCAGTACTTC,CSVDGLAGGYEQYF
TRBV20-1,-,TRBJ1-1,medium-sized,TGCAGTGCTAGACGGGGTGAAGCTTTCTTT,CSARRGEAFF
TRBV11-2,-,TRBJ2-5,-,TGTGCCAGCAGCCCCACCGTGGGGGGGGCGTCGGAGACCCAGTACTTC,CASSPTVGGASETQYF
TRBV3-1,TRBD2,TRBJ2-1,-,TGTGCCAGCAGCCAAGGCGGCGGGAGGGTCTACAATGAGCAGTTCTTC,CASSQGGGRVYNEQFF
TRBV6-5,TRBD2,TRBJ2-7,-,TGTGCCAGCAGTTACTGGTCACCAACTAGCGGGAGGGCCCTCAGAAATTACGAGCAGTACTTC,CASSYWSPTSGRALRNYEQYF
TRBV20-1,TRBD1,TRBJ2-1,-,TGCAGTGCTAGGGCAGGACAGGGGGCGTCTTTGGAGTTCTTC,CSARAGQGASLEFF
TRBV7-6,-,TRBJ1-3,-,TGTGCCAGCAGCTTCGGACAGCTCTCTGGAAACACCATATATTTT,CASSFGQLSGNTIYF
TRBV28,-,TRBJ1-5,few,TGTGCCAGCAGTTTAATGTCCAGGAATCAGCCCCAGCATTTT,CASSLMSRNQPQHF
TRBV27,-,TRBJ2-1,-,TGTGCCAGCAGGGGGGGACTCCGAAGCGATGAGCAGTTCTTC,CASRGGLRSDEQFF
TRBV18,-,TRBJ1-1,-,TGTGCCAGCTCACCACTTCCTAGCAAGGTGGGGAACACTGAAGCTTTCTTT,CASSPLPSKVGNTEAFF
TRBV24-1,TRBD2,TRBJ2-7,few,TGTGCCACCAGTGACCGGGGACGGGGAGGGTTATACGAGCAGTACTTC,CATSDRGRGGLYEQYF
TRBV15,-,TRBJ2-7,-,TGTGCCACCAGCAGAGATCGAGGACTACGTCCTGGAGAGCAGTACTTC,CATSRDRGLRPGEQYF
TRBV6-1,-,TRBJ1-3,-,TGTGCCAGCGGACAATCGAACTCTGGAAACACCATATATTTT,CASGQSNSGNTIYF
TRBV28,-,TRBJ1-2,few,TGTGCCAGCAGCCTGGTACAGGTGAACTATGGCTACACCTTC,CASSLVQVNYGYTF
TRBV7-3,TRBD1,TRBJ2-5,few,TGTGCCAGCAGCTTAGTAGGGGACAGGGGCGAGACCCAGTACTTC,CASSLVGDRGETQYF
TRBV6-1,TRBD2,TRBJ2-3,-,TGTGCCAGCACCCAAGGGACTAGCGGGAGGTGGGGCACAGATACGCAGTATTTT,CASTQGTSGRWGTDTQYF
TRBV6-5,-,TRBJ1-2,few,TGTGCCAGCAGTTACAAACCGACGGCCTATGGCTACACCTTC,CASSYKPTAYGYTF
TRBV20-1,-,TRBJ2-1,-,TGCAGTGCTAGCAACAGGGACTACAATGAGCAGTTCTTC,CSASNRDYNEQFF
TRBV7-9,-,TRBJ2-1,-,TGTGCCAGCAGCCGCCCGGGCGACTGGTGGGAGCAGTTCTTC,CASSRPGDWWEQFF
TRBV29-1,TRBD1,TRBJ2-7,-,TGCAGCGTTGCGTGGCAGGGGGCGGGCGAGCAGTACTTC,CSVAWQGAGEQYF
TRBV28,-,TRBJ2-3,few,TGTGCCTGGGGGCTAGCGTTAGACACGCAGTATTTT,CAWGLALDTQYF
TRBV16,-,TRBJ1-1,-,TGTGCCAGCAGCCTCCCGGGCGCAGGGAAGAACACTGAAGCTTTCTTT,CASSLPGAGKNTEAFF
TRBV11-2,-,TRBJ2-5,-,TGTGCCAGCAGCTTGGTTGGGGAGACCCAGTACTTC,CASSLVGETQYF
TRBV28,-,TRBJ1-1,-,TGTGCCAGCAGTTCCACAGGGAGTTGGACTGAAGCTTTCTTT,CASSSTGSWTEAFF
TRBV7-9,-,TRBJ2-3,-,TGTGCCAGCAGCCCGACTCAGTATACGCAGTATTTT,CASSPTQYTQYF
TRBV29-1,-,TRBJ1-2,-,TGCAGCGTTACCAGGTTGTCTAACTATGGCTACACCTTC,CSVTRLSNYGYTF
TRBV4-3,TRBD1,TRBJ1-5,-,TGCGCCAGCAGCCAAAGCGACAGGGGGTTAGGCAATCAGCCCCAGCATTTT,CASSQSDRGLGNQPQHF
TRBV9,-,TRBJ1-6,-,TGTGCCAGCAGCGTAGGGGTATTTGGTTCACCCCTCCACTTT,CASSVGVFGSPLHF
TRBV19,-,TRBJ1-6,-,TGTGCCAGTAGTATTGTCAGAGGAGAATCACCCCTCCACTTT,CASSIVRGESPLHF
TRBV29-1,TRBD1,TRBJ2-7,-,TGCAGCGTCGGACAGGGTCAAGGCTACGAGCAGTACTTC,CSVGQGQGYEQYF
TRBV7-9,-,TRBJ2-3,few,TGTGCCAGCAGCTTAGCGCTGGCGCAGTATTTT,CASSLALAQYF
TRBV7-9,TRBD1,TRBJ1-2,few,TGTGCCAGCAGCTACACCCGGGACAGGGAGGGCGGCTACACCTTC,CASSYTRDREGGYTF
TRBV6-2/TRBV6-3,TRBD1,TRBJ2-5,-,TGTGCCAGCAGACAACAGGGGGCTCGCGAGACCCAGTACTTC,CASRQQGARETQYF
TRBV7-2,TRBD1,TRBJ2-1,-,TGTGCCAGCAGTCTTACCGGGACAGACTACAATGAGCAGTTCTTC,CASSLTGTDYNEQFF
TRBV7-6,-,TRBJ2-4,-,TGTGCCAGCAGCTTAGTGGGGACTTCAGACATTCAGTACTTC,CASSLVGTSDIQYF